This T cell receptor (beta chain) was captured in a study of sequential checkpoint blockade in melanoma. Study-wide context: About 88 pretreatment tumor DNA samples were TCRβ immunosequenced. Around 21 patients had matched tumor biopsies before treatment and at week 13 after nivolumab or ipilimumab alone.

Sequencing used immunoSEQ multiplex PCR; TCRdb keeps in-frame clones, though not all of them. The sample contains about 12,000 clones, 26% of which appear only once. Treatment given: randomized to nivolumab then ipilimumab (arm A) or the reverse (arm B). Here the sequenced sample was tumor tissue (inferred from file names), taken from a patient given nivolumab and ipilimumab in sequence. This TCR was sampled from a human donor with melanoma.

The CDR3 loop reads CASNNGQPNQPQHF. Here the CDR3 DNA reads TGTGCCAGCAATAATGGGCAGCCGAATCAGCCCCAGCATTTT. V usage is TRBV28 and J usage is TRBJ1-5, with unresolved D. The germline V gene has CDR1 MDHEN and CDR2 SYDVKM. The CDR3 spans 14 residues. V shed 7 bases and J shed 4 bases, with 14 bases lying between them. The entire variable domain, with the rest obtained from reference TRBV28 and TRBJ1-5, is as follows: DVKVTQSSRYLVKRTGEKVFLECVQDMDHENMFWYRQDPGLGLRLIYFSYDVKMKEKGDIPEGYSVSREKKERFSLILESASTNQTSMYLCASNNGQPNQPQHFGDGTRLSIL.